This T cell receptor (beta chain) was identified in a study of blood T cells in healthy people across ages (dated by TCRdb to the mid-2010s). Describing the broader study: In model experiments, template switching captured roughly one uniquely barcoded TCR beta cDNA molecule for every two T cells. Using the same blood draw, the study looked at two additional independent replicas of 1 million unique cDNA reads for two donors, one aged 18 to 30 and the other aged 80 or older. Donors were grouped into four age groups: young (average roughly 17 years), middle-aged (39), aged (62) and long-lived (approximately 81). Using deep sequencing normalized with unique cDNA molecular identifiers, the study measured how TCR beta repertoire diversity changes with age. General findings and caveats noted by the study authors: Total diversity estimates from one million sequenced T cells were considered lower bounds and underestimates. A strong correlation was found between observed TCR beta diversity and the percentage of naive T cells measured by flow cytometry. Compared with the aged group, more naive CD4+ T cells, fewer expanded clones and increased TCR diversity were shown by the long-lived group, suggesting age selection. Bulk unsorted PBMC profiling prevented conclusive comparison of naive and antigen-experienced compartments. Donor CMV infection status was unknown, potentially confounding age-related changes in expanded clonotypes. As age increased, observed TCR beta diversity per million T cells dropped in a roughly linear way, and a significant reduction was already evident by age about 40.

In regard to this clonotype: This receptor's antigen is unknown. Base quality data are lacking; no much larger clone is found one base away.

The library was produced with 5' RACE. Data came from an Illumina HiSeq 2500. The second PCR ran for about 6 to 12 cycles and used a J-beta primer mix along with a sample-barcoded 5' primer. A template-switch 5' adaptor carrying 12 random nucleotides introduced a unique molecular identifier onto each TCR beta cDNA molecule. Each sample yielded at least 3 million CDR3-containing paired-end reads. First-strand cDNA synthesis was performed from all RNA using the Mint cDNA synthesis kit, with priming by a TRBC-specific oligonucleotide. After uracil-DNA glycosylase treatment, a first 18-cycle PCR used universal primers M1SS and BC2_uni_R on all cDNA. The paper's processing steps were these. Normalization of each sample was performed by random selection of 1 million high-quality reads, each carrying a distinct molecular identifier. Reads sharing molecular identifiers were discarded rather than binned into consensus sequences. MiTCR, set to a Q25 quality threshold and the strictest error-elimination algorithm, was used for CDR3 identification, clonotype clustering and error correction. A nonparametric unseen species model with Euler transformation was used to estimate lower-bound total TCR beta diversity. In-frame beta chains were kept once TCRdb had trimmed the public reads at Q25 with fastp and called clones with MiXCR. Entries are consolidated by CDR3 protein sequence, retaining the most common genes and DNA. For this entry, the V and J calls and clone size follow TCRdb and not the study's own pipeline. The sample contains approximately 780,000 distinct CDR3 sequences, 20% to 30% of them found a single time. The biggest ten clones account for approximately 2.9% of the sample.

Germline trimming: 4 bases from V, 1 base from J; junction bases outside gene matches: 11. Counted from cysteine to phenylalanine, this CDR3 has 20 amino acids. Only CDR3 DNA is held: 60 bases, read in frame from base 1. As encoded in the germline V gene, CDR1 is MGHRA while CDR2 is YSYEKL. The approximately 39 donors, aged about 6 to 90 years, were systemically healthy Caucasian individuals from Russia. Each donor gave approximately 9.4 milliliters of peripheral blood, drawn into EDTA-treated Vacutainer tubes. Ficoll-Paque density-gradient centrifugation was used to isolate PBMCs, with at least 6.5 million per sample. Trizol reagent was used to extract total RNA from PBMCs, with at least 5.5 micrograms per sample. For every donor, an aliquot of PBMCs went through flow cytometry to measure the percentages of naive CD45RAhigh/CD27high T cells. The same data also went into a second study, on T cells of mothers and their children. Taken from the second paper: The donors were nine systemically healthy Caucasian individuals, made up of three mothers and their six children. cDNA synthesis consumed the entire amount of extracted RNA, loaded at approximately 1.6 ug RNA in each 15 ul reaction. Sample barcodes and 2-4 random nucleotides were added via the M1S primer in the second PCR. Over 8.5 million TCR beta CDR3 reads came from each mother, compared with approximately 3 million reads from each child. Thymic selection shapes the output of TCR recombination in a similar way in related and unrelated pairs, and inherited differences have a minor effect. Normalized repertoire overlap was always found to be slightly, but never significantly, higher in related mother-child pairs than in unrelated mother-child pairs. No persistent microchimeric T cell clones were detected, at a sensitivity of about 100 clones per million clonotypes. In the study, deep NGS was used to compare the TCR beta repertoires of mothers and children, and features distinguishing related mother-child pairs from unrelated individuals were sought. The mean age was around 40 +/- 4 years for the mothers and approximately 11 +/- 4 years for the children. After adapters were ligated using NEBNext reagents, the libraries underwent 100+100 nt paired-end sequencing on an Illumina HiSeq 2000. To prevent cross-contamination, the mother and child libraries were prepared a month apart and were sequenced in separate runs. For each donor, somewhere between about 450,000 and 2,100,000 distinct TCR beta clonotypes were identified. Naive TCR beta clonotypes were estimated from low-frequency clonotypes matched to each donor's FACS-determined naive share, without sorting.

Material: blood. The chain is assembled from TRBV4-1 and TRBJ2-1; TRBD2 fits 15 bases in the junction. The receptor was derived from a boy between 10 and 17 years old in good health. The nucleotide sequence reads TGCGCCAGCAGCCTAGCCAGGACTAGCGGGGGGGCTAGATCCTACAATGAGCAGTTCTTC. It translates to CASSLARTSGGARSYNEQFF.